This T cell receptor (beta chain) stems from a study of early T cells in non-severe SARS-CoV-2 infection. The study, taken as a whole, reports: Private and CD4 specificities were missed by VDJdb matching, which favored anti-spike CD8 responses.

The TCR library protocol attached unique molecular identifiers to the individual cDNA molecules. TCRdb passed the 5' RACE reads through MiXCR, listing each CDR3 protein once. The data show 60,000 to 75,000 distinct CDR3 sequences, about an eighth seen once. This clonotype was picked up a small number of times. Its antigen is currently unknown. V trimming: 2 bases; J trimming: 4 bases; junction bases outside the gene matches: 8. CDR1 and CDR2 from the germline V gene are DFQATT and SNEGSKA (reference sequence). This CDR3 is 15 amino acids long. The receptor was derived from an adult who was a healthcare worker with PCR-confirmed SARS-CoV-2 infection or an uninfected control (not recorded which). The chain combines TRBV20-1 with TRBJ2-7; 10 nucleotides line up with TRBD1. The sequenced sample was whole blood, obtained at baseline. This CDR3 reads CSARIKWTGGYEQYF. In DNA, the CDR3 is TGCAGTGCTAGAATTAAATGGACAGGGGGGTACGAGCAGTACTTC.